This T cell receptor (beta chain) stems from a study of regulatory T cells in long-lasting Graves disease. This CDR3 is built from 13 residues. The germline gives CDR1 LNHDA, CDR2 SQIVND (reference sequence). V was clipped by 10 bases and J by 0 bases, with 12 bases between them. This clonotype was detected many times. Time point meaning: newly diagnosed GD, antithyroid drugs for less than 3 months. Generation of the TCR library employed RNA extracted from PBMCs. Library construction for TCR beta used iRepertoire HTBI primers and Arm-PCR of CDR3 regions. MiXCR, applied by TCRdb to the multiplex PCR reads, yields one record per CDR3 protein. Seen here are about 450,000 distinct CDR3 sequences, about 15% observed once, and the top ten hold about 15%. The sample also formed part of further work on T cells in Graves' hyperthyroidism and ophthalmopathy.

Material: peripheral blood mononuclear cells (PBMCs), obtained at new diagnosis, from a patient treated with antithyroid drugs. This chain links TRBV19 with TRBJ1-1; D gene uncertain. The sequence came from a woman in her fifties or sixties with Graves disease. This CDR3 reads CATLSPMNTEAFF. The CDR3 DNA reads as TGTGCCACCTTGTCACCCATGAACACTGAAGCTTTCTTT.